A single sample is the source of the 5 T cell receptor beta chains below, sequenced in a study of Ad26.COV2.S vaccination and SARS-CoV-2 variants. Treatment defined: some 19 received Ad26.COV2.S at low or high dose, single or two shots; 5 received placebo; per-sample allocation not given. Sampling occurred on day 63 after the first vaccine or placebo injection. Sequenced by immunoSEQ multiplex PCR; TCRdb stores in-frame clones only, minus some. The sample includes about 440,000 clones, about nine tenths of them seen just once. The material sequenced was peripheral blood, taken in a trial of Ad26.COV2.S vaccine versus placebo. These receptor sequences come from a person between 18 and 60 years old who received the Ad26.COV2.S COVID-19 vaccine or a placebo.

This sequence joins TRBV5-1 and TRBJ2-7, with D unresolved. V lost 2 bases, J lost 3 bases, and 9 bases lay in between. This CDR3 has 13 amino acids. Germline CDR1 is SGHRS and CDR2 is YFSETQ. The CDR3 DNA reads TGCGCCAGCAGCTTCGGAGAGTTCTACGAGCAGTACTTC. It is translated as CASSFGEFYEQYF.

This chain uses TRBV27 with TRBJ2-2; possible D gene TRBD2, 5 bases. The CDR3 contains 13 residues. V was cut by 3 bases and J by 6 bases, with 8 bases left in between. Germline V gene data show CDR1 as MNHEY and CDR2 as SMNVEV (reference sequence). DNA for the CDR3: TGTGCCAGCAGTTTCCGGGGATCCGGGGAGCTGTTTTTT. Amino acids: CASSFRGSGELFF.

J is TRBJ1-6 and V is TRBV7-9, with D maybe TRBD1 (6 bases). This CDR3 contains 15 residues. CDR1 is SEHNR, CDR2 FQNEAQ, per germline (reference sequence). The V and J ends lost 0 bases and 3 bases respectively, with 6 bases between them. Written as DNA, the CDR3 is TGTGCCAGCAGCTTAGCACAGGGCTATAATTCACCCCTCCACTTT. Translating it yields CASSLAQGYNSPLHF.

The rearrangement joins TRBV19 to TRBJ2-2; D not certain. The length of the CDR3 is 17 residues. Trimming stripped 0 bases from V and 3 bases from J, with 14 bases between. CDR1 LNHDA and CDR2 SQIVND come from the germline V gene (reference sequence). CDR3 region: CASSIDRIFSDTGELFF. The CDR3 DNA sequence: TGTGCCAGTAGTATAGATCGGATCTTTTCGGACACCGGGGAGCTGTTTTTT.

The chain is built from TRBV7-8 and TRBJ2-7, with D perhaps matching TRBD1 (5 bases). The CDR3 totals 17 residues. Per germline, CDR1 SGHVS and CDR2 FQNEAQ. The ends were cut back, 0 bases at V and 0 bases at J, with 15 bases in the middle. The CDR3 DNA reads as TGTGCCAGCAGCTTAGCCTTAGCCAGGGTGAGCTCCTACGAGCAGTACTTC. The encoded protein is CASSLALARVSSYEQYF.